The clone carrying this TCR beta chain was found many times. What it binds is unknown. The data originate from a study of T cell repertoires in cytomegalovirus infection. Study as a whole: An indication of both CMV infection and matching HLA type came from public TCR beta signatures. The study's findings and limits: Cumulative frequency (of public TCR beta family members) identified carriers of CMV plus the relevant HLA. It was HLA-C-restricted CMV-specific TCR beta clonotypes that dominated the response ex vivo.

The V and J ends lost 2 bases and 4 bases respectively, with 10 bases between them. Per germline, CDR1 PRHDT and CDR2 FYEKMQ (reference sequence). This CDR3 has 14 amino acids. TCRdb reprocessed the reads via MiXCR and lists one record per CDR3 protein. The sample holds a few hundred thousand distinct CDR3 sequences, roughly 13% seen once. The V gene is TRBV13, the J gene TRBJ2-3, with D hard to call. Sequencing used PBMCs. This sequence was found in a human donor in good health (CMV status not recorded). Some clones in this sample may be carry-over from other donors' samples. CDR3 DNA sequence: TGTGCCAGCAGCTTACTCACAGATCCAGATACGCAGTATTTT. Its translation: CASSLLTDPDTQYF.